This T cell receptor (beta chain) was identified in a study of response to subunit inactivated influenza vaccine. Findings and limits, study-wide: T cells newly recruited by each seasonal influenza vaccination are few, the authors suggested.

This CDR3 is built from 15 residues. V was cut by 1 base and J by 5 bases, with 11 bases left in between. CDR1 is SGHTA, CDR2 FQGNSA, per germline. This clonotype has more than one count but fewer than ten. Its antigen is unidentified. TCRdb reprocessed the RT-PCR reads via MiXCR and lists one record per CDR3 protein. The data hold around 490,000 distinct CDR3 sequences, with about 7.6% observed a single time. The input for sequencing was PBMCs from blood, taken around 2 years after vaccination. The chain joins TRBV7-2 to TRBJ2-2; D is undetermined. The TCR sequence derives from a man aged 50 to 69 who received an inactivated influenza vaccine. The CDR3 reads CASSLGGFTTGELFF. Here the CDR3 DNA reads TGTGCCAGCAGCTTAGGGGGTTTTACGACCGGGGAGCTGTTTTTT.